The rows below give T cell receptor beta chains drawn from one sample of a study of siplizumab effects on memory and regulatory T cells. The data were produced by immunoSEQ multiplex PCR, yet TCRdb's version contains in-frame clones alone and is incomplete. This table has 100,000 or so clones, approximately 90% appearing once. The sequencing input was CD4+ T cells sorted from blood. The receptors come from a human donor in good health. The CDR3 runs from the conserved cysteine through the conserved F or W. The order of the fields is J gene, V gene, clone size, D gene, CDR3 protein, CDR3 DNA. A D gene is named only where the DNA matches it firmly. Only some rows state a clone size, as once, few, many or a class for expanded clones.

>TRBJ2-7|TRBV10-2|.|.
CASSGHQGKGVHEQYF
TGCGCCAGCAGTGGCCACCAGGGGAAGGGGGTCCACGAGCAGTACTTC
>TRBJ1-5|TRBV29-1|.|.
CSASQDLNQPQHF
TGCAGCGCGTCACAGGATCTCAATCAGCCCCAGCATTTT
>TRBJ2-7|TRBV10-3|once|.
CAISPRQAEQYF
TGTGCCATCAGTCCGCGACAGGCCGAGCAGTACTTC
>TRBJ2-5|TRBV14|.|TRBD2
CASSQDPVAGVLETQYF
TGTGCCAGCAGCCAAGACCCGGTCGCGGGAGTGTTGGAGACCCAGTACTTC
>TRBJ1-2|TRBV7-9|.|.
CASSPIKTQWAAASYTF
TGTGCCAGCAGCCCCATAAAGACTCAGTGGGCAGCCGCCTCCTACACCTTC
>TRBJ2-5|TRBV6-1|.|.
CASSPTTVPQETQYF
TGTGCCAGCAGCCCCACGACCGTGCCGCAAGAGACCCAGTACTTC
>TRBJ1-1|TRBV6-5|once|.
CASIRASGEAFF
TGTGCCAGCATCAGGGCGTCAGGGGAAGCTTTCTTT
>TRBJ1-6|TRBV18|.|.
CASFRTRGKNSPLHF
TGTGCCAGCTTTAGAACCAGGGGAAAGAATTCACCCCTCCACTTT
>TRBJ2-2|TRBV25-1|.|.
CASSDGVRLAGELFF
TGTGCCAGCAGTGACGGGGTCAGGCTGGCCGGGGAGCTGTTTTTT
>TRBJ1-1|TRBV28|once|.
CASSLGGNTEAFF
TGTGCCAGCAGTTTAGGCGGGAACACTGAAGCTTTCTTT
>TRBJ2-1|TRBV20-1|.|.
CSARNRVQQFF
TGCAGTGCTAGAAACAGGGTACAGCAGTTCTTC
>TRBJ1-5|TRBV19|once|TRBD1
CASKGRGLQPQHF
TGTGCCAGTAAAGGCAGGGGGCTTCAGCCCCAGCATTTT
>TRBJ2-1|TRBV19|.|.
CASSSGTGSYNEQFF
TGTGCCAGTAGTAGCGGGACCGGCTCCTACAATGAGCAGTTCTTC
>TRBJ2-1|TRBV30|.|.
CAWSVRGGGSIRLGYNEQFF
TGTGCCTGGAGTGTACGAGGGGGCGGGAGTATTCGGTTAGGCTACAATGAGCAGTTCTTC
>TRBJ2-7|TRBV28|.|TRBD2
CASSGGLVYEQYF
TGTGCCAGCAGCGGGGGACTAGTCTACGAGCAGTACTTC
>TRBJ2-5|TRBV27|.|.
CASSSGRVQTQYF
TGTGCCAGCAGTTCCGGACGGGTTCAGACCCAGTACTTC
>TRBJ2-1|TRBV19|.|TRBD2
CASSRREIAYNEQFF
TGTGCCAGTAGCCGGCGGGAGATCGCCTACAATGAGCAGTTCTTC
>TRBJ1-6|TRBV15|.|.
CATSRDPDNSPLHF
TGTGCCACCAGCAGAGATCCCGATAATTCACCCCTCCACTTT
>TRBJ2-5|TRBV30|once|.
CAWTGPGRETQYF
TGTGCCTGGACGGGCCCGGGGCGGGAGACCCAGTACTTC
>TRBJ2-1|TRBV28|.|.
CASSLRAVYNEQFF
TGTGCCAGCAGTTTAAGGGCAGTTTACAATGAGCAGTTCTTC
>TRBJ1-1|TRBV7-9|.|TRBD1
CASSKTGDGEAFF
TGTGCCAGCAGCAAAACAGGGGATGGTGAAGCTTTCTTT
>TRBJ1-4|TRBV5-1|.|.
CASSLAEGEQGRLFF
TGCGCCAGCAGCTTGGCGGAGGGAGAACAGGGAAGGCTGTTTTTT
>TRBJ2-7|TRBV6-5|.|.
CASRDDKPSYEQYF
TGTGCCAGCAGAGACGACAAACCTTCCTACGAGCAGTACTTC
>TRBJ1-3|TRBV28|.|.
CASSLTPGAGNTIYF
TGTGCCAGCAGTTTGACCCCCGGGGCTGGAAACACCATATATTTT
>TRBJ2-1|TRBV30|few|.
CAWSNRGSSYNEQFF
TGTGCCTGGAGTAATCGGGGGAGCTCCTACAATGAGCAGTTCTTC
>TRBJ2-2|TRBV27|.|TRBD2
CASNPEARLAGTAEGELFF
TGTGCCAGCAACCCGGAAGCCAGACTAGCGGGAACCGCGGAGGGGGAGCTGTTTTTT
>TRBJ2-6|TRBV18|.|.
CASSPRDGAVWWGQSGANVLTF
TGTGCCAGCTCACCGCGGGACGGGGCCGTCTGGTGGGGGCAATCTGGGGCCAACGTCCTGACTTTC
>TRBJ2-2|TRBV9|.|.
CASSAVVGGAGELFF
TGTGCCAGCAGTGCCGTAGTTGGAGGGGCCGGGGAGCTGTTTTTT
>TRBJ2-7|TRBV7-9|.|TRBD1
CASSYEAGTGRGYEQYF
TGTGCCAGCAGCTACGAAGCTGGGACAGGGAGGGGATACGAGCAGTACTTC